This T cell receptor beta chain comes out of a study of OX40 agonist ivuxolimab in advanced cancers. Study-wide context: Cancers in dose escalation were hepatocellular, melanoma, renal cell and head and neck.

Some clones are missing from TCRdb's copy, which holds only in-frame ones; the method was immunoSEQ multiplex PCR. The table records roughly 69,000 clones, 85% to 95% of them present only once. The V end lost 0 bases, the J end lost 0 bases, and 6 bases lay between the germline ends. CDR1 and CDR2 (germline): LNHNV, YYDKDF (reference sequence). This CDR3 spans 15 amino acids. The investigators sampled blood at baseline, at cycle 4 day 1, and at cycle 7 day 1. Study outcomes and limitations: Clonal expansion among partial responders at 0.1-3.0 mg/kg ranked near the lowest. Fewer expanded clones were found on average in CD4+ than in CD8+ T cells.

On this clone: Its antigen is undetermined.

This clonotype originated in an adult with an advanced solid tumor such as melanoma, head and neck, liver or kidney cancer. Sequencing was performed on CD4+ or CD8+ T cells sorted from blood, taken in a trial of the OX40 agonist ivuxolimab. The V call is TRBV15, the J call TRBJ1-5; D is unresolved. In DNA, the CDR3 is TGTGCCACCAGCAGAGAACGCTATAGCAATCAGCCCCAGCATTTT. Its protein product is CATSRERYSNQPQHF.